The sequence of this T cell receptor (beta chain) was determined in a study of blood T cell repertoires in COVID-19. As for the study in general: Researchers got acute and convalescent COVID-19 samples from the United States, Italy and Spain. PBMCs, B-cell-depleted T cells, or T cells provided the cDNA or gDNA that made up the material.

V lost 2 bases, J lost 2 bases, and 9 bases lay in between. CDR1 GTSNPN and CDR2 SVGIG come from the germline V gene (reference sequence). This CDR3 has 13 residues. This clone was seen only once. Authors' data handling: Reference gene primer amplification in the assay estimated nucleated cell counts. Only in-frame clones appear in the TCRdb table, and some are missing; sequencing was by immunoSEQ multiplex PCR. V, J and clone size are those of that table, while D and trimming were read from the DNA. The data show over 100,000 clones, roughly 80% seen once. The rearrangement uses TRBV30 and TRBJ1-1, with D unresolved. The clonotype was recovered from a woman aged 80 or over with active or convalescent COVID-19. The specimen sequenced was peripheral blood. The CDR3 is CAWSRRINTEAFF. The DNA for the CDR3 is TGTGCCTGGAGTAGGAGAATTAACACTGAAGCTTTCTTT.